This T cell receptor (beta chain) is drawn from a study of cytomegalovirus exposure and HLA in healthy donors. PCR was performed using 60 Vbeta and 13 Jbeta primers. TCRdb's table, derived via immunoSEQ multiplex PCR, lists solely in-frame clones and lacks some. The repertoire has fewer than 200,000 clones, 82% of them found once; the top ten carry about 1.6%. Trimming pared 3 bases from V and 7 bases from J, leaving 9 bases between. Germline CDR1 SGHNT, CDR2 YENEEA. The CDR3 is 12 amino acids. Note on this clone: Its antigen remains unknown.

Study findings and constraints: It was reported that the classifier diagnosed cytomegalovirus status with high specificity and sensitivity in both the original and validation cohorts. According to an earlier analysis, most TCR beta V segments yielded productive rearrangements about 87% or about 30% of the time.

The chain joins TRBV11-3 to TRBJ1-1; D might be TRBD1 (6 bases). This TCR derives from a girl aged 5 to 17 in good health and CMV-seropositive. The sequenced sample consisted of PBMCs. In DNA, the CDR3 is TGTGCCAGCAGCTTGACAGGAGGTGAAGCTTTCTTT. It specifies CASSLTGGEAFF.